What follows are 8 T cell receptor beta chains derived from one specimen sequenced in a study of cytomegalovirus exposure and HLA in healthy donors. Amplification used 60 Vbeta primers and 13 Jbeta primers. The method was immunoSEQ multiplex PCR; TCRdb's version includes in-frame clones alone and lacks a portion of them. The repertoire includes about 190,000 clones, around nine tenths of them detected once, and roughly 1.7% sits in the top ten. The sample was PBMCs. These receptors all stem from a woman aged 18-29 years in good health and CMV-seronegative.

The chain is built from TRBV7-9 and TRBJ2-4, with D possibly matching TRBD2 (7 bases). The V and J ends lost 4 bases and 7 bases respectively, with 20 bases between them. The CDR3 has 16 amino acids. The germline gives CDR1 SEHNR, CDR2 FQNEAQ (reference sequence). The CDR3 DNA sequence: TGTGCCAGCAGCTGGGGAGGAGGGGGGGGGAAGAACATTCAGTACTTC. Translating gives CASSWGGGGGKNIQYF.

The rearrangement links TRBV4-3 to TRBJ2-7, with D tentatively TRBD1 (5 bases). CDR3 length: 14 residues. With 3 bases removed from V and 4 bases from J, the gap between germline ends came to 13 bases. CDR1 LGHNA and CDR2 YSLEER come from the germline V gene. Here the CDR3 DNA reads TGCGCCAGCAGCCAGGACATTGGCCAGTACGAGCAGTACTTC. Amino acid sequence: CASSQDIGQYEQYF.

The chain uses TRBV30 and TRBJ2-1, with TRBD2 as a possible D gene (5 bases). Germline CDR1 and CDR2: GTSNPN and SVGIG (reference sequence). This CDR3 contains 14 residues. The V and J ends lost 0 bases and 3 bases respectively, with 9 bases between them. This CDR3 reads CAWSVNRGYNEQFF. CDR3 nucleotide sequence: TGTGCCTGGAGTGTAAATCGGGGCTACAATGAGCAGTTCTTC.

The V gene is TRBV5-1, the J gene TRBJ1-2; possibly TRBD1 for D (5 bases). The CDR3 sequence is 12 residues long. V lost 0 bases and J 8 bases, leaving 8 bases between the germline ends. Germline values: CDR1 SGHRS, CDR2 YFSETQ. The CDR3 DNA is TGCGCCAGCAGCTTGGCGGGGGACGGCTACACCTTC. Its translation is CASSLAGDGYTF.

V usage is TRBV6-5 and J usage is TRBJ1-4; D gene unclear. The CDR3 is 16 residues long. The ends were cut back, 4 bases at V and 4 bases at J, with 16 bases in the middle. From germline, CDR1 is MNHEY and CDR2 SVGAGI. CDR3 DNA: TGTGCCAGCAGTTCCATCCCCTCCCGGGGTAATGAAAAACTGTTTTTT. Translating it yields CASSSIPSRGNEKLFF.

The chain carries TRBV6-5 and TRBJ2-2, with D perhaps TRBD1 (6 bases). The CDR3 loop spans 12 amino acids. V dropped 8 bases and J dropped 5 bases, with 9 bases sitting between them. Germline CDR1 is MNHEY and CDR2 is SVGAGI. Written as DNA, the CDR3 is TGTGCCAGCGGCAGGGGAACCGGGGAGCTGTTTTTT. This sequence encodes CASGRGTGELFF.

The genes are TRBV6-5 and TRBJ1-5; D is perhaps TRBD1 (6 bases). Per the germline V gene, CDR1 is MNHEY and CDR2 is SVGAGI. The CDR3 spans 14 residues. Trimming removed 5 bases at V and 5 bases at J, with 13 bases between. The CDR3 reads CASSPGQIYQPQHF. The DNA of the CDR3 is TGTGCCAGCAGTCCTGGACAGATTTATCAGCCCCAGCATTTT.

The chain joins TRBV5-1 to TRBJ2-1, with a tentative D call TRBD2 (5 bases). V was clipped by 4 bases and J by 4 bases, with 18 bases between them. The CDR3 runs to 16 residues. Germline loops: CDR1 SGHRS, CDR2 YFSETQ. The CDR3, as DNA: TGCGCCAGCAGCCCATTTACCGGGAAACTATACAATGAGCAGTTCTTC. Its protein product is CASSPFTGKLYNEQFF.